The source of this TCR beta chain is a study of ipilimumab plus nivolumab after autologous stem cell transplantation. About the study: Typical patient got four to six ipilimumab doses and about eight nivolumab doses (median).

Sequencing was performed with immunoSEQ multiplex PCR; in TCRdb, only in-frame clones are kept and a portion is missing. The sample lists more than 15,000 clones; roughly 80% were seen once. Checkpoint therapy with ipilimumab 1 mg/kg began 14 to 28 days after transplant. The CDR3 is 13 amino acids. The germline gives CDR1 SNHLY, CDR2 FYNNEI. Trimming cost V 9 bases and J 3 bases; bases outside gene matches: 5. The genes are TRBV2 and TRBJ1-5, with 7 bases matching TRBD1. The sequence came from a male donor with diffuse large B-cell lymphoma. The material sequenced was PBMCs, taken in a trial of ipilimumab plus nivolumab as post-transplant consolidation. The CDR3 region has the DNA TGTGCCAGTGTGGGACAGATCAATCAGCCCCAGCATTTT. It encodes CASVGQINQPQHF.